This note documents a single T cell receptor (beta chain) sequence. Its antigen is still unknown. The data are from a study of cytomegalovirus exposure and HLA in healthy donors. General study points: One variant, a missense change in DCLRE1C, was linked in a later analysis to TCR beta V- and J-gene trimming. Immune exposure information comprised only CMV serostatus. Cytomegalovirus-associated status was assigned to some 180 TCR beta chains.

60 Vbeta and 13 Jbeta primers were used in PCR. The table came from immunoSEQ multiplex PCR; TCRdb's copy has only in-frame clones and leaves some out. The sample lists about 120,000 clones, approximately 80% occurring once. The germline V gene encodes CDR1 MRHNA and CDR2 SNTAGT. This CDR3 is 16 amino acids long. The J segment lost 0 bases and the V segment lost 4 bases, leaving 0 bases of the junction unmatched. This sequence joins TRBV6-4 and TRBJ2-6, with 10 bases lining up with TRBD2. The sequenced material came from PBMCs. This receptor was taken from a woman aged 30 to 39 in good health and CMV-seronegative. CDR3 nucleotide sequence: TGTGCCAGCAGTGGGACTAGCGGCTCTGGGGCCAACGTCCTGACTTTC. Its protein product is CASSGTSGSGANVLTF.